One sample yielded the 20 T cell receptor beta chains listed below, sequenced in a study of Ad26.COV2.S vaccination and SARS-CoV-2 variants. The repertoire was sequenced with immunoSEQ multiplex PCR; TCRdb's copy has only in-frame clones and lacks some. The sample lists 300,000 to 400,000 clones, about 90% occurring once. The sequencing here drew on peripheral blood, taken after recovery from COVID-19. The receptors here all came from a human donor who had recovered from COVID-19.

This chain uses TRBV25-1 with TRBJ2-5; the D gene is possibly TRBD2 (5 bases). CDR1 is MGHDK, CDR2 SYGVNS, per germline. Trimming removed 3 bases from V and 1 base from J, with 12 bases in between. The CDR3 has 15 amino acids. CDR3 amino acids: CASSDARLPQETQYF. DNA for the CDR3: TGTGCCAGCAGTGACGCGAGACTACCCCAAGAGACCCAGTACTTC.

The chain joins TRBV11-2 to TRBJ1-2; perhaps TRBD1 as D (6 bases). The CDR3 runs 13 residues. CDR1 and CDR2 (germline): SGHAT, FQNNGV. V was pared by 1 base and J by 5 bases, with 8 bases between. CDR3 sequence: CASSLGQGYGYTF. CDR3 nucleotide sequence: TGTGCCAGCAGCTTAGGTCAGGGGTATGGCTACACCTTC. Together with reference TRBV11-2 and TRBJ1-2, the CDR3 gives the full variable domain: EAGVAQSPRYKIIEKRQSVAFWCNPISGHATLYWYQQILGQGPKLLIQFQNNGVVDDSQLPKDRFSAERLKGVDSTLKIQPAKLEDSAVYLCASSLGQGYGYTFGSGTRLTVV.

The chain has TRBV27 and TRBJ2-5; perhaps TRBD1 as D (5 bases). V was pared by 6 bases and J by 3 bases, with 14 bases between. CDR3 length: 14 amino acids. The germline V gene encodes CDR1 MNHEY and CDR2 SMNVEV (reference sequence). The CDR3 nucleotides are TGTGCCAGCAGCCCAACGCAGGGAAAAGAGACCCAGTACTTC. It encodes CASSPTQGKETQYF.

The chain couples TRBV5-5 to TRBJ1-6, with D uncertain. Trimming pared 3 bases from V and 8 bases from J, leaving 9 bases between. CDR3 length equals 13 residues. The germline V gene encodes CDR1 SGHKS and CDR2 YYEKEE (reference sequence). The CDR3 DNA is TGTGCCAGCAGCTACCAGGATGATTCACCCCTCCACTTT. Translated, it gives CASSYQDDSPLHF. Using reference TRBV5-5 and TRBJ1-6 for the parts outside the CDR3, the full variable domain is DAGVTQSPTHLIKTRGQQVTLRCSPISGHKSVSWYQQVLGQGPQFIFQYYEKEERGRGNFPDRFSARQFPNYSSELNVNALLLGDSALYLCASSYQDDSPLHFGNGTRLTVT.

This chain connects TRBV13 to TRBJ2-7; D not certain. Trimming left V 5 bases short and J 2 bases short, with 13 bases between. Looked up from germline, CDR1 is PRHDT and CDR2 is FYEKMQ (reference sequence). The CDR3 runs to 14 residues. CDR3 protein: CASSPGRKTYEQYF. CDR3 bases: TGTGCCAGCAGCCCAGGACGGAAGACCTACGAGCAGTACTTC.

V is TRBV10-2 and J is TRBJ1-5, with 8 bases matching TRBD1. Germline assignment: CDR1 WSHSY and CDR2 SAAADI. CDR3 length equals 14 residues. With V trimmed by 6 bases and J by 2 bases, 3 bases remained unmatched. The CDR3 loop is CASSVDRGNQPQHF. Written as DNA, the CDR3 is TGCGCCAGCAGCGTGGACAGGGGCAATCAGCCCCAGCATTTT.

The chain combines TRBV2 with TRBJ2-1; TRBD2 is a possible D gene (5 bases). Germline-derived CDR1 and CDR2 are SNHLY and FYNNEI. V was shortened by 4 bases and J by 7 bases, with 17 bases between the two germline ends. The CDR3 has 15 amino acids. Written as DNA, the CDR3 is TGTGCCAGCAGTGTCCTCCGGGGAACCCCAAATGAGCAGTTCTTC. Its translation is CASSVLRGTPNEQFF. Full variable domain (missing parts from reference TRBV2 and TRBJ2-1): EPEVTQTPSHQVTQMGQEVILRCVPISNHLYFYWYRQILGQKVEFLVSFYNNEISEKSEIFDDQFSVERPDGSNFTLKIRSTKLEDSAMYFCASSVLRGTPNEQFFGPGTRLTVL.

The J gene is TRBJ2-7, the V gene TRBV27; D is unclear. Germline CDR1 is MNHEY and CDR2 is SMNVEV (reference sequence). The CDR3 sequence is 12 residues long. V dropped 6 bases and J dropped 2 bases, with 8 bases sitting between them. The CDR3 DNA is TGTGCCAGCAGGGGCGCAACCTACGAGCAGTACTTC. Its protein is CASRGATYEQYF.

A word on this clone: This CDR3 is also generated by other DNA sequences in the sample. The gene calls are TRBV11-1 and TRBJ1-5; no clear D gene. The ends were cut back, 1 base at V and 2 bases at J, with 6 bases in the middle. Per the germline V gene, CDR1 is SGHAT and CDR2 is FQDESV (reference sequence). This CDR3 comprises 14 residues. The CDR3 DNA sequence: TGTGCCAGCAGCTTAGGTGGGGGCAATCAGCCCCAGCATTTT. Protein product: CASSLGGGNQPQHF. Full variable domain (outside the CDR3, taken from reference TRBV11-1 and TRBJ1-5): EAEVAQSPRYKITEKSQAVAFWCDPISGHATLYWYRQILGQGPELLVQFQDESVVDDSQLPKDRFSAERLKGVDSTLKIQPAELGDSAMYLCASSLGGGNQPQHFGDGTRLSIL.

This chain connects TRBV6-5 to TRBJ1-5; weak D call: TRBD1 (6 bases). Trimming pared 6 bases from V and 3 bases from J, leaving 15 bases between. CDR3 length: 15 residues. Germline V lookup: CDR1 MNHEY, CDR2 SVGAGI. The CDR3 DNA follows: TGTGCCAGCAGCTTAATGCAGGGGATCAATCAGCCCCAGCATTTT. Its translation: CASSLMQGINQPQHF.

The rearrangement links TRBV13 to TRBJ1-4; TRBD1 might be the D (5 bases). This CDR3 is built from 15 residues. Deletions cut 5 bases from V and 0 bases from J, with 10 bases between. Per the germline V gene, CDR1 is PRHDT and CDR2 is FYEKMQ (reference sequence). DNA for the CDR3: TGTGCCAGCAGCCGGGGCAAAGCAACTAATGAAAAACTGTTTTTT. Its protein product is CASSRGKATNEKLFF.

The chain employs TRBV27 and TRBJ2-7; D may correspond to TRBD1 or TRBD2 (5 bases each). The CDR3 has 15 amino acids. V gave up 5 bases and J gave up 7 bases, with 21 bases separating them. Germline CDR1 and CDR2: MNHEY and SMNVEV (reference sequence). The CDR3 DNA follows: TGTGCCAGCAGTACACCCCGGGGACCCCCTGCGGAGCAGTACTTC. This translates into CASSTPRGPPAEQYF.

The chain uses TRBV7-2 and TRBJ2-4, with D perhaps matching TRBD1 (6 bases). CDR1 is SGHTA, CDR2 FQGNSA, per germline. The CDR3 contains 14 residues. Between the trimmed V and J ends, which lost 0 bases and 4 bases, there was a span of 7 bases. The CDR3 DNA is TGTGCCAGCAGCTTAGCCGGACAGAAAAACATTCAGTACTTC. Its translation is CASSLAGQKNIQYF.

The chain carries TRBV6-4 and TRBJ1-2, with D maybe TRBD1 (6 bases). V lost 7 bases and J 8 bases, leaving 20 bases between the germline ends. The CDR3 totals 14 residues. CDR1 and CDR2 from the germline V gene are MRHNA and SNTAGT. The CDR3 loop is CASTFHRAVGGYTF. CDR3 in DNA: TGTGCCAGCACTTTCCACAGGGCGGTAGGAGGCTACACCTTC.

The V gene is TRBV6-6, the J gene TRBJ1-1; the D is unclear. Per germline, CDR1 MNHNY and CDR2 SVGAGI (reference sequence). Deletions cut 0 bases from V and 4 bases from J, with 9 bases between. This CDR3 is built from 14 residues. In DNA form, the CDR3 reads TGTGCCAGCAGTTACTCAGGAGGGAGCACTGAAGCTTTCTTT. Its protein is CASSYSGGSTEAFF.

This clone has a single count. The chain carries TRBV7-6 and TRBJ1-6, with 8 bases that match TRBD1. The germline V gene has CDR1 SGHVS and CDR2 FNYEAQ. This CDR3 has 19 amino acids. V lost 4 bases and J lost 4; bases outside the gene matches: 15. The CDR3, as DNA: TGTGCCAGCAGCTCACACCTCCCGGGACAGGTCGATTATAATTCACCCCTCCACTTT. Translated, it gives CASSSHLPGQVDYNSPLHF.

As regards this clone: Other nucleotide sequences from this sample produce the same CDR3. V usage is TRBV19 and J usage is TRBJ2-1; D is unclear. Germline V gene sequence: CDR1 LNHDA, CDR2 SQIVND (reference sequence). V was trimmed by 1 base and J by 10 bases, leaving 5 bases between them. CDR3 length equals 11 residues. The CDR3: CASSIAREQFF. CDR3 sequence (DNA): TGTGCCAGTAGTATAGCGAGGGAGCAGTTCTTC.

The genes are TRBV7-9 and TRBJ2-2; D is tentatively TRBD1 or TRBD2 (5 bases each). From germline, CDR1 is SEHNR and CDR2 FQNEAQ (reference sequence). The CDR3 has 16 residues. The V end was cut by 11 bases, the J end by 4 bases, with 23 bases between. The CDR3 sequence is CASVTEGRGGTGELFF. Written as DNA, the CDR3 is TGTGCCTCCGTGACCGAGGGACGGGGCGGCACCGGGGAGCTGTTTTTT. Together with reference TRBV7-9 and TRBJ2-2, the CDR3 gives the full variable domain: DTGVSQNPRHKITKRGQNVTFRCDPISEHNRLYWYRQTLGQGPEFLTYFQNEAQLEKSRLLSDRFSAERPKGSFSTLEIQRTEQGDSAMYLCASVTEGRGGTGELFFGEGSRLTVL.

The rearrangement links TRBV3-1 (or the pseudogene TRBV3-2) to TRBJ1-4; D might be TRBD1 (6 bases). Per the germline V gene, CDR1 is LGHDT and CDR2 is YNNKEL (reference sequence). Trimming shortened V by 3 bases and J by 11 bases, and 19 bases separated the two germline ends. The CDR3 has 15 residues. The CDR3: CASSQRTVSTGKLFF. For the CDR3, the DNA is TGTGCCAGCAGCCAGAGGACAGTGAGTACTGGGAAACTGTTTTTT.

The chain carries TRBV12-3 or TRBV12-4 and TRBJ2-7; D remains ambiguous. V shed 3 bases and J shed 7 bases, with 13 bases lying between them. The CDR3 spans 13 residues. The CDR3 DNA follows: TGTGCCAGCAGTTTGGACCCCCTGGGGGAGCAGTACTTC. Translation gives CASSLDPLGEQYF.